This is a list of T cell receptor beta chains from one sample in a study of glioma-infiltrating T cells after dendritic cell vaccination. Profiled with immunoSEQ multiplex PCR; TCRdb holds only in-frame clones, not every one. The data show approximately 92,000 clones, 65% to 85% seen once. The input for sequencing was blood, taken after dendritic cell vaccination. These receptors all come from a human donor with glioblastoma. The CDR3 runs from the conserved cysteine through the conserved F or W. Each record gives: V gene, J gene, CDR3 protein.

V: TRBV29-1
J: TRBJ2-5
CDR3: CSVAQSGEETQYF

V: TRBV7-9
J: TRBJ1-2
CDR3: CASSLPLTGTYGYTF

V: TRBV5-1
J: TRBJ2-4
CDR3: CASSLESDRNIQYF

V: TRBV5-1
J: TRBJ1-5
CDR3: CASSLTGNQPQHF

V: TRBV7-2
J: TRBJ2-7
CDR3: CASSEQAGPYEQYF

V: TRBV7-9
J: TRBJ1-2
CDR3: CASSQQGGYGYTF

V: TRBV9
J: TRBJ1-4
CDR3: CASSLRTGDNEKLFF

V: TRBV19
J: TRBJ1-5
CDR3: CASSIRIGGQPQHF

V: TRBV5-1
J: TRBJ1-2
CDR3: CASSLVDPTGVYGYTF

V: TRBV29-1
J: TRBJ2-3
CDR3: CSVEGGDRATDTQYF

V: TRBV5-1
J: TRBJ1-6
CDR3: CASSFFPGTDGSPLHF

V: TRBV7-9
J: TRBJ2-3
CDR3: CASSFRPTSGSDTQYF

V: TRBV19
J: TRBJ1-1
CDR3: CASSGATLGSMNTEAFF

V: TRBV28
J: TRBJ2-7
CDR3: CASSLSTYEQYF

V: TRBV5-1
J: TRBJ1-1
CDR3: CASRRGTSGTEAFF

V: TRBV11-1
J: TRBJ2-7
CDR3: CASSPGRRGLHEQYF

V: TRBV2
J: TRBJ1-2
CDR3: CASSGTTRGYTF

V: TRBV9
J: TRBJ1-2
CDR3: CASSVEAGKVFNYGYTF

V: TRBV6-1
J: TRBJ1-1
CDR3: CASSPETGRREAFF

V: TRBV9
J: TRBJ2-6
CDR3: CASSADSSSAVISGANVLTF

V: TRBV19
J: TRBJ1-5
CDR3: CASSIPWQGGQPQHF

V: TRBV5-1
J: TRBJ1-2
CDR3: CASSFYRTDYGYTF

V: TRBV21-1
J: TRBJ1-5
CDR3: CASSKRTGGDQPQHF

V: TRBV6-1
J: TRBJ1-4
CDR3: CASIPSASNEKLFF

V: TRBV27
J: TRBJ2-7
CDR3: CASSQGYEQYF

V: TRBV11-2
J: TRBJ2-7
CDR3: CASSPGTGREQYF

V: TRBV27
J: TRBJ2-1
CDR3: CASTVYGTSGRRGNEQFF

V: TRBV27
J: TRBJ1-5
CDR3: CASSTNRGGSQPQHF

V: TRBV30
J: TRBJ1-6
CDR3: CAWSVIGGPLHF

V: TRBV27
J: TRBJ2-7
CDR3: CASSSLWDRDHEQYF

V: TRBV5-8
J: TRBJ1-2
CDR3: CASSPRDRGTIDGYTF

V: TRBV6-1
J: TRBJ2-7
CDR3: CASIRDRVYEQYF

V: TRBV5-4
J: TRBJ2-5
CDR3: CASSLALAGSRETQYF

V: TRBV4-1
J: TRBJ1-5
CDR3: CASSQVVSGWPQHF

V: TRBV5-1
J: TRBJ2-3
CDR3: CASSLGGTSGTDTQYF

V: TRBV2
J: TRBJ2-3
CDR3: CASSAAGGIGDTQYF

V: TRBV29-1
J: TRBJ2-1
CDR3: CSGGLAGVQFF

V: TRBV20-1
J: TRBJ2-7
CDR3: CSASGLYEQYF

V: TRBV28
J: TRBJ1-5
CDR3: CASKTGGDNQPQHF

V: TRBV9
J: TRBJ1-2
CDR3: CASSVDKYGYTF

V: TRBV5-4
J: TRBJ1-2
CDR3: CASSDWATNYGYTF

V: TRBV9
J: TRBJ2-1
CDR3: CASAPRGRNEQFF

V: TRBV6-5
J: TRBJ1-2
CDR3: CASSYSRRFYGYTF

V: TRBV5-4
J: TRBJ2-2
CDR3: CASSAHSDTGELFF

V: TRBV29-1
J: TRBJ2-2
CDR3: CSVTWTSERTGELFF

V: TRBV2
J: TRBJ1-5
CDR3: CASRGGTGGLQPQHF

V: TRBV11-2
J: TRBJ1-5
CDR3: CASSLETGLNQPQHF

V: TRBV5-5
J: TRBJ1-6
CDR3: CASSLELELSPLHF

V: TRBV27
J: NA
CDR3: CASKTTSYGEQYF

V: TRBV9
J: TRBJ1-2
CDR3: CASSVQGVGNYGYTF

V: TRBV5-4
J: TRBJ1-1
CDR3: CASSLEPGNTEAFF

V: TRBV7-6
J: TRBJ2-7
CDR3: CASSRGLEPYEQYF

V: TRBV6-1
J: TRBJ2-5
CDR3: CASSFASFQETQYF

V: TRBV9
J: TRBJ2-1
CDR3: CASSVGLAGVYNEQFF

V: TRBV19
J: TRBJ2-3
CDR3: CASSIGLAIRADTQYF

V: TRBV19
J: TRBJ2-7
CDR3: CASSIGLAIDEQYF